Presented here are 17 T cell receptor beta chains from one specimen sequenced in a study of molecular identifiers for immune sequencing clone quantification. Using its own MiXCR run on the PCR reads, TCRdb lists one record per CDR3 protein. This table has just under 650,000 distinct CDR3 sequences, about 20% appearing once. The sample taken for sequencing was naive CD8+ T cells from blood, with Jurkat cell RNA spiked in. Subset described: FACS-sorted CD8+CD4-CCR7+CD45RA+ naive T cells. The receptor set was obtained from a human donor in good health. Some libraries in this study had Jurkat cell RNA spiked in.

This clonotype was detected many times. The chain couples TRBV5-5 to TRBJ1-1; no definite D call. V lost 2 bases to trimming and J lost 1 base, with 9 bases between them. The CDR3 has 14 amino acids. CDR1 and CDR2 (germline): SGHKS, YYEKEE (reference sequence). CDR3 coding DNA: TGTGCCAGCAGCTTTTGGCACGAGAACACTGAAGCTTTCTTT. Protein sequence: CASSFWHENTEAFF. Based on the CDR3 plus reference TRBV5-5 and TRBJ1-1, the full variable domain is DAGVTQSPTHLIKTRGQQVTLRCSPISGHKSVSWYQQVLGQGPQFIFQYYEKEERGRGNFPDRFSARQFPNYSSELNVNALLLGDSALYLCASSFWHENTEAFFGQGTRLTVV.

This clonotype was detected ten times or more. The chain links TRBV2 to TRBJ2-3; 9 bases map to TRBD2. CDR1 is SNHLY and CDR2 is FYNNEI in the germline V gene. The ends lost 1 base at V and 1 base at J; junction bases unmatched: 0. This CDR3 region has 15 residues. The CDR3 DNA reads as TGTGCCAGCAGTGAAGGGACTAGCGGCACAGATACGCAGTATTTT. Translation gives CASSEGTSGTDTQYF.

J is TRBJ2-7 and V is TRBV27; 10 nucleotides match TRBD2. With V trimmed by 1 base and J by 9 bases, 12 bases remained unmatched. CDR3 length: 16 amino acids. CDR1 MNHEY and CDR2 SMNVEV come from the germline V gene (reference sequence). The CDR3 DNA is TGTGCCAGCAGTTTATTGAGTCTAGCGGGGGTTAGCGGGCAGTACTTC. Translation gives CASSLLSLAGVSGQYF.

This clonotype was detected many times. The V and J genes are TRBV5-5 and TRBJ2-7, with TRBD2 matching 10 bases. CDR3 length: 14 amino acids. Germline CDR1 is SGHKS and CDR2 is YYEKEE (reference sequence). With 7 bases clipped from V and 2 bases from J, the junction kept 6 bases outside the gene matches. Here the CDR3 DNA reads TGTGCCAGCCAAGGACTAGCGGCTGCCTACGAGCAGTACTTC. It codes for CASQGLAAAYEQYF.

Many counts were recorded for this clonotype. J is TRBJ1-1 and V is TRBV28; D is unresolved. Germline V gene data show CDR1 as MDHEN and CDR2 as SYDVKM. V was clipped by 6 bases and J by 0 bases, with 5 bases between them. This CDR3 has 12 amino acids. The CDR3 region is CASRDLNTEAFF. In DNA form, the CDR3 reads TGTGCCAGCAGAGATTTGAACACTGAAGCTTTCTTT.

Details on this clonotype: A read error may explain this, as a much larger clone is one base away. The chain carries TRBV19 and TRBJ2-1, with D uncertain. The CDR3 sequence is 15 residues long. The germline V gene has CDR1 LNHDA and CDR2 SQIVND (reference sequence). CDR3 region: CACSIVGQQNNEQFF. CDR3 sequence (DNA): TGTGCCTGTAGTATAGTTGGGCAGCAGAACAATGAGCAGTTCTTC.

This clonotype was counted only a few times. This is likely a read error, given that the CDR3 carries no conserved phenylalanine or tryptophan at its end. V is TRBV20-1 and J is TRBJ2-7; D possibly corresponds to TRBD1 (5 bases). CDR1 is DFQATT, CDR2 SNEGSKA, per germline (reference sequence). V was trimmed by 5 bases and J by 0 bases, leaving 14 bases between them. The CDR3 is made up of 14 amino acids. The CDR3: CSAEQRQSSYEQYL. CDR3 DNA sequence: TGCAGTGCTGAACAGAGACAGAGCTCCTACGAGCAGTACCTC.

This clonotype was seen a few times. The rearrangement links TRBV3-1 to TRBJ2-1, with a tentative D call TRBD2 (7 bases). The CDR3 contains 13 residues. The germline CDR1 and CDR2 sequences are LGHDT and YNNKEL (reference sequence). CDR3 sequence reads: CAAGEGLGNEQFF. CDR3 bases: TGTGCAGCAGGGGAGGGTCTGGGGAATGAGCAGTTCTTC.

At least ten counts were recorded for this clonotype. The genes are TRBV28 and TRBJ2-3; TRBD2 matches at 9 bases. V gave up 4 bases and J gave up 4 bases; unmatched junction bases: 3. This CDR3 contains 14 residues. Germline lookup yields CDR1 MDHEN and CDR2 SYDVKM. The DNA for the CDR3 is TGTGCCAGCAGTTCTCGACTAGCGGCAGATACGCAGTATTTT. Its translation: CASSSRLAADTQYF. The whole variable domain, filled in from reference TRBV28 and TRBJ2-3, reads DVKVTQSSRYLVKRTGEKVFLECVQDMDHENMFWYRQDPGLGLRLIYFSYDVKMKEKGDIPEGYSVSREKKERFSLILESASTNQTSMYLCASSSRLAADTQYFGPGTRLTVL.

This clonotype appeared a few times. The chain has TRBV4-1 and TRBJ2-3; a possible D gene is TRBD2 (6 bases). Germline V CDR1 and CDR2: MGHRA, YSYEKL. The CDR3 spans 14 residues. V was clipped by 1 base and J by 4 bases, with 9 bases between them. The CDR3 DNA reads as TGCGCCAGCAGCCAAGCGGGAGTGGCAGATACGCAGTATTTT. Translating gives CASSQAGVADTQYF.

A word on this clonotype: A much bigger clone sits one base away, suggesting this may be a read error. The J gene is TRBJ1-6, the V gene TRBV9, with D unclear. The CDR3 runs to 18 residues. Germline lookup yields CDR1 SGDLS and CDR2 YYNGEE. The CDR3 DNA sequence: TGTGCCAGCGGCGTAGCATCGGGGTTCGACGCAAATCATTCACCCCTCCACTTT. Translating it yields CASGVASGFDANHSPLHF.

With regard to this clonotype: Mismatch with germline at one junction end may stem from a read error. The chain's CDR3 is CASSGTGNEDQPQRF. The CDR3, as DNA: TGTGCCAGTAGTGGGACAGGGAATGAGGATCAGCCCCAGCGTTTT. V and J are TRBV19 and TRBJ1-5, with TRBD1 identical over 9 bases. Germline V gene data show CDR1 as LNHDA and CDR2 as SQIVND (reference sequence). The CDR3 is 15 amino acids.

Many counts were recorded for this clonotype. The J gene is TRBJ2-7, the V gene TRBV2; D gene uncertain. V was trimmed by 7 bases and J by 0 bases, leaving 13 bases between them. This CDR3 is built from 14 residues. Germline V gene data show CDR1 as SNHLY and CDR2 as FYNNEI. Here the CDR3 reads CASTPTDRSYEQYF. DNA for the CDR3: TGTGCCAGCACTCCGACGGACCGCTCCTACGAGCAGTACTTC.

This clonotype was seen a handful of times. The CDR3 spells CSATDRDHEQYF. DNA of the CDR3: TGCAGTGCCACAGACAGGGACCACGAGCAGTACTTC. The chain recombines TRBV20-1 with TRBJ2-7; 7 bases fit TRBD1. Looked up from germline, CDR1 is DFQATT and CDR2 is SNEGSKA (reference sequence). The CDR3 runs to 12 residues. V lost 6 bases, J lost 5 bases, and 7 bases stayed unmatched.

This clonotype was seen many times. The chain recombines TRBV3-1 with TRBJ2-1; 8 nucleotides line up with TRBD1. Germline CDR1 is LGHDT and CDR2 is YNNKEL (reference sequence). V dropped 5 bases and J dropped 8; count of bases not matched to a gene: 2. CDR3 length: 12 residues. CDR3 in amino acids: CASSSGGDEQFF. CDR3 sequence (DNA): TGTGCCAGCAGCTCAGGGGGCGATGAGCAGTTCTTC.

V is TRBV30 and J is TRBJ2-7, with TRBD2 matching over 7 bases. The J segment lost 3 bases and the V segment lost 3 bases, leaving 5 bases of the junction unmatched. CDR1 is GTSNPN and CDR2 is SVGIG in the germline V gene (reference sequence). CDR3 length equals 13 residues. The CDR3 bases are TGTGCCTGGAGGGGACTACCCGACTACGAGCAGTACTTC. Translation: CAWRGLPDYEQYF.

This clonotype occurred many times. The CDR3 loop reads CASSQDLRGLGGGEQYF. As DNA, the CDR3 is TGCGCCAGCAGCCAAGATTTGAGGGGACTAGGAGGCGGCGAGCAGTACTTC. V is TRBV4-3 and J is TRBJ2-7; TRBD2 matches at 8 bases. J lost 6 bases, V lost 0 bases, and 13 bases had no gene match. The germline V gene has CDR1 LGHNA and CDR2 YSLEER. The CDR3 length is 17 residues.